These T cell receptor beta chains were read from a single sample in a study of blood T cell repertoires in COVID-19. Sequencing was performed with immunoSEQ multiplex PCR; in TCRdb, only in-frame clones are kept and a portion is missing. Seen here are nearly 250,000 clones, more than 70% observed once, and the top ten hold 5.5% to 6.5%. The sample consisted of peripheral blood. All receptors come from a woman at least 80 years old with COVID-19, enrolled during active disease. Each CDR3 is given with its conserved first and last residue. D genes are given only for firm matches. Clone size is shown for a subset of rows, as once, few, many or a class of expanded clone.

v_call clone_size d_call cdr3_aa
TRBV5-4 - - CASSLEFQGGSPLHF
TRBV28 - TRBD1 CASRGGQGRTEAFF
TRBV27 - - CASSSHKSGQAFF
TRBV30 - TRBD1 CALGPAGTVVGYGYTF
TRBV18 - TRBD2 CASSLTRTSGGPRETQYF
TRBV6-5 - - CATHREGASPEKLFF
TRBV3-1/TRBV3-2 - - CASTGSGKWGYTF
TRBV6-5 - - CASRAGTSNQPQHF
TRBV27 - - CASSPIDTRFNYGYTF
TRBV6-4 once - CASSEKPNTGELFF
TRBV7-9 - - CASSLGGVKSDTQYF
TRBV19 - - CASSASGARGEKLFF
TRBV28 - TRBD2 CASAVGGALETQYF
TRBV6-6 - - CASSYEGVQPQHF
TRBV6-5 - - CASSNLGTNEKLFF
TRBV18 - TRBD1 CASSQDRGSTNEKLFF
TRBV5-1 - - CASSLDRNYGYTF
TRBV7-2 - - CASSSGGNTGELFF